What follows are 21 T cell receptor beta chains derived from one specimen sequenced in a study of blood T cell repertoires in COVID-19. The table came from immunoSEQ multiplex PCR; TCRdb's copy has only in-frame clones and leaves some out. The sample shows approximately 300,000 clones, nearly 90% of them seen only once. Source material: PBMCs or T cells enriched from blood (not recorded which). Source of these receptors: a woman younger than 35 with acute COVID-19.

The chain uses TRBV5-4 and TRBJ2-5; TRBD1 aligns across 10 bases. This CDR3 is built from 18 residues. The germline gives CDR1 SGHNT, CDR2 YYREEE (reference sequence). The ends lost 4 bases at V and 2 bases at J; junction bases unmatched: 14. The CDR3: CASSPGGQGIGPQETQYF. As DNA, the CDR3 is TGTGCCAGCAGCCCGGGGGGACAGGGGATAGGGCCACAAGAGACCCAGTACTTC.

V usage is TRBV3-1 (or the pseudogene TRBV3-2) and J usage is TRBJ2-1; D might be TRBD2 (5 bases). The CDR3 runs to 19 residues. CDR1 LGHDT and CDR2 YNNKEL come from the germline V gene (reference sequence). V dropped 5 bases and J dropped 3 bases, with 26 bases sitting between them. CDR3: CASSASPVVGVTNYNEQFF. In nucleotides, the CDR3 is TGTGCCAGCAGCGCTAGCCCGGTCGTTGGGGTCACTAACTACAATGAGCAGTTCTTC.

V gene TRBV12-3 or TRBV12-4 combines with J gene TRBJ2-5, with D perhaps TRBD2 (5 bases). V was trimmed by 1 base and J by 7 bases, leaving 10 bases between them. The CDR3 has 13 residues. The CDR3 loop reads CASSLGGQRTQYF. In nucleotides, the CDR3 is TGTGCCAGCAGTTTAGGAGGGCAGCGGACCCAGTACTTC.

The rearrangement uses TRBV2 and TRBJ2-7, with a weak D call TRBD2 (6 bases). The CDR3 totals 14 residues. The V gene lost 6 bases and the J gene lost 1 base, with 13 bases spanning the gap. Germline CDR1 reads SNHLY; CDR2 reads FYNNEI. DNA for the CDR3: TGTGCCAGCAGGGAGGGGCTCCAATCCTACGAGCAGTACTTC. The encoded protein is CASREGLQSYEQYF. The full variable domain, with the rest looked up from reference TRBV2 and TRBJ2-7, is EPEVTQTPSHQVTQMGQEVILRCVPISNHLYFYWYRQILGQKVEFLVSFYNNEISEKSEIFDDQFSVERPDGSNFTLKIRSTKLEDSAMYFCASREGLQSYEQYFGPGTRLTVT.

The chain links TRBV18 to TRBJ2-3, with 9 nucleotides matching TRBD2. This CDR3 spans 15 amino acids. Germline V gives CDR1 KGHSH, CDR2 LQKENI. V trimming: 3 bases; J trimming: 0 bases; junction bases outside the gene matches: 1. This CDR3 is CASSPAGGSTDTQYF. CDR3 in DNA: TGTGCCAGCTCACCTGCGGGAGGGAGCACAGATACGCAGTATTTT.

The gene calls are TRBV28 and TRBJ2-7; D is perhaps TRBD2 (5 bases). The CDR3 contains 12 residues. V lost 6 bases, J lost 4 bases, and 10 bases lay in between. Germline V gives CDR1 MDHEN, CDR2 SYDVKM. The CDR3 sequence is CASRTTEYEQYF. CDR3 coding DNA: TGTGCCAGCAGGACTACAGAATACGAGCAGTACTTC.

The rearrangement links TRBV28 to TRBJ2-3, with 10 bases that match TRBD2. The germline gives CDR1 MDHEN, CDR2 SYDVKM. J lost 6 bases, V lost 6 bases, and 6 bases had no gene match. This CDR3 is built from 14 residues. The CDR3 DNA reads TGTGCCAGCAGCCTCCTAGCGGGAGTGGATACGCAGTATTTT. Protein: CASSLLAGVDTQYF.

The V call is TRBV5-1, the J call TRBJ1-1; D might be TRBD1 (5 bases). The V and J ends lost 4 bases and 0 bases respectively, with 13 bases between them. Per germline, CDR1 SGHRS and CDR2 YFSETQ. The CDR3 sequence is 15 residues long. The CDR3 bases are TGCGCCAGCAGCCCCCACCCGACAGTGAACACTGAAGCTTTCTTT. It encodes CASSPHPTVNTEAFF.

The J gene is TRBJ1-5, the V gene TRBV28, with TRBD1 matching 8 bases. Germline trimming cut 6 bases from V and 6 bases from J; bases unmatched to any gene: 7. Per the germline V gene, CDR1 is MDHEN and CDR2 is SYDVKM. This CDR3 comprises 14 residues. CDR3 in amino acids: CASRNSGGGQPQHF. Written as DNA, the CDR3 is TGTGCCAGCAGGAACTCAGGGGGCGGTCAGCCCCAGCATTTT. The full variable domain, its missing parts supplied by reference TRBV28 and TRBJ1-5, is DVKVTQSSRYLVKRTGEKVFLECVQDMDHENMFWYRQDPGLGLRLIYFSYDVKMKEKGDIPEGYSVSREKKERFSLILESASTNQTSMYLCASRNSGGGQPQHFGDGTRLSIL.

This rearrangement joins TRBV18 to TRBJ2-5, with a possible D match to TRBD2 (6 bases). V was trimmed by 4 bases and J by 0 bases, leaving 15 bases between them. Germline CDR1 is KGHSH and CDR2 is LQKENI. The CDR3 is made up of 16 amino acids. CDR3 nucleotides: TGTGCCAGCTCACGCACCTCGGGAGATTACCAAGAGACCCAGTACTTC. Translating gives CASSRTSGDYQETQYF.

V usage is TRBV2 and J usage is TRBJ1-4; the D gene is possibly TRBD1 (6 bases). V was clipped by 7 bases and J by 8 bases, with 20 bases between them. This CDR3 has 15 residues. The V gene's germline CDR1 is SNHLY and CDR2 FYNNEI. Here the CDR3 DNA reads TGTGCCAGCACCCTGCAGGGGCCCCGTGAAGAAAAACTGTTTTTT. This codes for CASTLQGPREEKLFF.

The chain has TRBV28 and TRBJ2-1, with 9 bases matching TRBD2. V was pared by 2 bases and J by 3 bases, with 2 bases of the junction left unmatched. This CDR3 comprises 15 residues. In germline, CDR1 is MDHEN, CDR2 SYDVKM. The CDR3 loop is CASSLGGRVYNEQFF. In nucleotides, the CDR3 is TGTGCCAGCAGTTTAGGCGGGAGGGTCTACAATGAGCAGTTCTTC.

This chain connects TRBV5-4 to TRBJ1-4, with D maybe TRBD1 (5 bases). Germline lookup yields CDR1 SGHNT and CDR2 YYREEE (reference sequence). CDR3 size: 15 residues. With 0 bases removed from V and 0 bases from J, the gap between germline ends came to 6 bases. The chain's CDR3 is CASSLDRPTNEKLFF. CDR3 nucleotides: TGTGCCAGCAGCTTGGACAGGCCAACTAATGAAAAACTGTTTTTT.

This clone has a single count. The gene calls are TRBV23-1 and TRBJ1-1, with 8 positions matching TRBD1. TRBV23-1 is an ORF for which the function is uncertain. V lost 2 bases, J lost 3 bases, and 8 bases stayed unmatched. The CDR3 is 16 residues long. The DNA of the CDR3 is TGCGCCAGCAGTCAAGGCCTAAAGACAGGGGACACTGAAGCTTTCTTT. Protein product: CASSQGLKTGDTEAFF.

The genes are TRBV6-6 and TRBJ1-5, with D uncertain. Germline V gives CDR1 MNHNY, CDR2 SVGAGI (reference sequence). CDR3 length: 16 amino acids. V lost 0 bases, J lost 7 bases, and 16 bases lay in between. The DNA of the CDR3 is TGTGCCAGCAGTTACTCGATGACTGGGAGTCGACAGCCCCAGCATTTT. Its translation is CASSYSMTGSRQPQHF.

This chain links TRBV7-2 with TRBJ1-1; 7 nucleotides line up with TRBD1. The CDR3 has 15 amino acids. J gave up 2 bases and V 5 bases, and 8 bases lay outside the gene matches. Per the germline V gene, CDR1 is SGHTA and CDR2 is FQGNSA. The CDR3 is CASSDQGQLNTEAFF. CDR3 coding DNA: TGTGCCAGCAGCGACCAGGGACAGTTAAACACTGAAGCTTTCTTT.

Comment on this clone: Additional DNA sequences in this sample encode the identical CDR3. The V call is TRBV28, the J call TRBJ1-3, with 7 bases identical to TRBD1. The CDR3 spans 14 residues. In germline, CDR1 is MDHEN, CDR2 SYDVKM. V trimming: 5 bases; J trimming: 4 bases; junction bases outside the gene matches: 5. CDR3 sequence (DNA): TGTGCCAGCAGTCTGCCGGGACAGGGAAACACCATATATTTT. Amino acid sequence: CASSLPGQGNTIYF.

This chain joins TRBV5-1 and TRBJ2-5; 8 bases line up with TRBD2. The V gene's germline CDR1 is SGHRS and CDR2 YFSETQ. J lost 5 bases, V lost 1 base, and 7 bases had no gene match. This CDR3 contains 15 residues. As DNA, the CDR3 is TGCGCCAGCAGCTTGCGAAGAGCGGGAGTGGAGACCCAGTACTTC. It yields the protein CASSLRRAGVETQYF.

This clone has a single count. This chain links TRBV5-4 with TRBJ2-5; 7 bases are shared with TRBD2. After removal of 6 bases from V and 2 bases from J, the junction contained 4 bases not matched to a gene. Germline-derived CDR1 and CDR2 are SGHNT and YYREEE (reference sequence). This CDR3 contains 13 residues. This chain's CDR3 is CASNLAAQETQYF. The CDR3 coding sequence is TGTGCCAGCAACCTAGCGGCTCAAGAGACCCAGTACTTC.

On this clone itself: One end of the junction does not line up with germline, which may come from a read error. The DNA of the CDR3 is TGTGCTAGCAGTGAACGGGAAAGCAATCAGCCCCAGCATTTT. This codes for CASSERESNQPQHF. J is TRBJ1-5 and V is TRBV2; D is uncertain. The CDR3 covers 14 residues. CDR1 and CDR2 (germline): SNHLY, FYNNEI. Using reference TRBV2 and TRBJ1-5 for the parts outside the CDR3, the full variable domain is EPEVTQTPSHQVTQMGQEVILRCVPISNHLYFYWYRQILGQKVEFLVSFYNNEISEKSEIFDDQFSVERPDGSNFTLKIRSTKLEDSAMYFCASSERESNQPQHFGDGTRLSIL.

This chain joins TRBV1 and TRBJ2-3; the D segment call TRBD2 is taken from the table without a DNA check. TRBV1 is tagged as a pseudogene. The CDR3 loop spans 14 amino acids. The CDR3 DNA is TGCACCAGCAGCGCTCGTTTAGCGACAGATACGCAGTATTTT. Its translation is CTSSARLATDTQYF.